These 28 T cell receptor beta chains came from one sample sequenced in a study of blood T cells in healthy people across ages. It was with a sample-barcoded 5' primer and a J-beta primer mix that a second PCR of roughly 7 to 12 cycles was run. TCRdb reprocessed the 5' RACE reads with MiXCR, giving one entry per CDR3 protein. The sample lists more than 1,400,000 distinct CDR3 sequences, 42% occurring once. The specimen sequenced was blood. These receptors all stem from a woman younger than 35 in good health.

This clonotype was recorded a few times. This rearrangement joins TRBV4-1 to TRBJ1-5; 8 nucleotides match TRBD1. The CDR3 is made up of 15 amino acids. From germline, CDR1 is MGHRA and CDR2 YSYEKL. The V gene end was trimmed by 1 base and the J gene end by 7 bases; junction bases not matched to a gene: 6. The CDR3 reads CASSQVDREGQPQHF. CDR3 DNA: TGCGCCAGCAGCCAAGTGGACAGGGAAGGCCAGCCCCAGCATTTT.

This clonotype was found a few times. The chain links TRBV25-1 to TRBJ1-2, with TRBD1 matching over 7 bases. J lost 3 bases, V lost 2 bases, and 3 bases had no gene match. Germline CDR1 and CDR2: MGHDK and SYGVNS. The CDR3 has 14 amino acids. The CDR3 coding sequence is TGTGCCAGCAGTGAAATAGGGGGCGACTATGGCTACACCTTC. Its protein product is CASSEIGGDYGYTF.

The V and J genes are TRBV3-1 and TRBJ2-1, with 7 bases that match TRBD2. The DNA end is more similar to TRBJ2-7, so the J call may be wrong. Germline assignment: CDR1 LGHDT and CDR2 YNNKEL (reference sequence). This CDR3 spans 18 amino acids. CDR3 nucleotide sequence: TGTGCCAGCAGCCAATCGGGGGGTAACGGGAGACGGTACAATGAGCAGTACTTC. Protein product: CASSQSGGNGRRYNEQYF.

This clonotype was found a few times. The J gene is TRBJ2-5, the V gene TRBV11-2; 12 bases are a match to TRBD2. V was pared by 7 bases and J by 1 base, with 16 bases of the junction left unmatched. There are 19 residues in the CDR3. Germline loops: CDR1 SGHAT, CDR2 FQNNGV. The CDR3 loop reads CASTAPILGLAGLQETQYF. In nucleotides, the CDR3 is TGTGCCAGCACCGCTCCAATACTCGGACTAGCGGGGCTCCAAGAGACCCAGTACTTC.

This clonotype was observed a handful of times. The rearrangement joins TRBV2 to TRBJ1-2, with 7 bases that match TRBD1. The junction had 24 bases not matched to a gene; V was cut back by 1 base and J by 7 bases. The germline V gene encodes CDR1 SNHLY and CDR2 FYNNEI. The CDR3 is made up of 20 amino acids. The CDR3 coding sequence is TGTGCCAGCAGTGAAGATTTCGGGACAGAGAAGACCGGAGCGAGTTTTGGCTACACCTTC. Translation: CASSEDFGTEKTGASFGYTF.

V is TRBV20-1 and J is TRBJ1-2; D remains unclear. Germline lookup yields CDR1 DFQATT and CDR2 SNEGSKA (reference sequence). The V gene lost 6 bases and the J gene lost 7 bases, with 12 bases spanning the gap. The CDR3 is 11 amino acids. The CDR3 sequence: CSARGSVGYTF. CDR3 DNA: TGCAGTGCCCGAGGGTCTGTTGGCTACACCTTC.

In its sample, this clonotype was seen a few times. The genes are TRBV28 and TRBJ2-7; D gene unclear. Germline lookup yields CDR1 MDHEN and CDR2 SYDVKM. The CDR3 spans 12 residues. Between the trimmed V and J ends, which lost 6 bases and 4 bases, there was a span of 10 bases. For the CDR3, the DNA is TGTGCCAGCAGAGAGGCTGGTTACGAGCAGTACTTC. This encodes CASREAGYEQYF.

The chain carries TRBV4-1 and TRBJ1-2; possibly TRBD1 for D (5 bases). Germline V gene data show CDR1 as MGHRA and CDR2 as YSYEKL. The length of the CDR3 is 14 residues. Between the trimmed V and J ends, which lost 0 bases and 3 bases, there was a span of 8 bases. The CDR3 DNA sequence: TGCGCCAGCAGCCAAGAGGGGACGTACTATGGCTACACCTTC. Its protein is CASSQEGTYYGYTF.

This chain links TRBV11-2 with TRBJ2-1; no clear D gene. The CDR3 extends over 15 amino acids. V lost 4 bases, J lost 0 bases, and 10 bases lay in between. The germline CDR1 and CDR2 sequences are SGHAT and FQNNGV. For the CDR3, the DNA is TGTGCCAGCAGCTCTATAACGAGCTCCTACAATGAGCAGTTCTTC. Translating it yields CASSSITSSYNEQFF.

This clonotype was counted only a few times. V gene TRBV4-1 combines with J gene TRBJ2-5, with D perhaps assigned TRBD1 or TRBD2 (7 bases each). CDR3 length: 17 residues. Germline V gene lookup returns CDR1 MGHRA and CDR2 YSYEKL. The V gene lost 1 base and the J gene lost 4 bases, with 19 bases spanning the gap. CDR3 nucleotide sequence: TGCGCCAGCAGCCAAGCAGGGGGGGACTTATTCCTAGAGACCCAGTACTTC. This gives the protein CASSQAGGDLFLETQYF.

The rearrangement joins TRBV2 to TRBJ2-7; TRBD2 aligns across 11 bases. Germline V gene sequence: CDR1 SNHLY, CDR2 FYNNEI. Trimming at V came to 8 bases and at J to 1 base, leaving 4 bases not matched to a gene. The CDR3 totals 14 residues. The CDR3 coding sequence is TGTGCCAGCCTCCTAGCGGGAGGTTCCTACGAGCAGTACTTC. Translation: CASLLAGGSYEQYF. Together with reference TRBV2 and TRBJ2-7, the CDR3 gives the full variable domain: EPEVTQTPSHQVTQMGQEVILRCVPISNHLYFYWYRQILGQKVEFLVSFYNNEISEKSEIFDDQFSVERPDGSNFTLKIRSTKLEDSAMYFCASLLAGGSYEQYFGPGTRLTVT.

The V and J genes are TRBV21-1 and TRBJ1-1. TRBV21-1 is a listed pseudogene. This CDR3 region has 14 residues. The CDR3, as DNA: TGTGCCAGCAGCAAGGGGAGGACAAGCGCAGGAGCTTTCTTT. Protein: CASSKGRTSAGAFF.

The sample holds a few counts of this clonotype. The chain recombines TRBV29-1 with TRBJ1-1, with 8 bases lining up with TRBD1. The CDR3 is 17 amino acids. Losses at the gene ends were 4 bases for V and 5 bases for J; bases not matched to a gene: 18. Per germline, CDR1 SQVTM and CDR2 ANQGSEA. CDR3 coding DNA: TGCAGCGTTGGTGGGAGCCTACAGCGGACAGGGTATACTGAAGCTTTCTTT. Its protein product is CSVGGSLQRTGYTEAFF.

V is TRBV13 and J is TRBJ1-6; TRBD1 aligns across 11 bases. Trimming removed 5 bases from V and 6 bases from J; junction bases left unmatched: 6. The CDR3 runs to 16 residues. Germline V gene lookup returns CDR1 PRHDT and CDR2 FYEKMQ (reference sequence). The CDR3 region has the DNA TGTGCCAGCAGCGACGGACAGGGGGCTGTTAATTCACCCCTCCACTTT. It is translated as CASSDGQGAVNSPLHF.

The chain carries TRBV6-6 and TRBJ2-7; 10 bases line up with TRBD2. The CDR3 extends over 16 amino acids. V lost 2 bases to trimming and J lost 7 bases; unmatched junction nucleotides: 11. In germline, CDR1 is MNHNY, CDR2 SVGAGI (reference sequence). The CDR3 DNA reads as TGTGCCAGCAGTTACAGGCTAGCGGGGGAGAGCAATGAGCAGTACTTC. Translating it yields CASSYRLAGESNEQYF.

A remark on this clonotype: The junction does not match germline at one end; this may be a read error. J is TRBJ2-1 and V is TRBV6-5; 7 nucleotides align to TRBD2. Germline values: CDR1 MNHEY, CDR2 SVGAGI. The length of the CDR3 is 16 residues. The CDR3 reads CASIYSVGGSDNEQFF. CDR3 bases: TGTGCCAGCATTTACTCAGTGGGCGGGAGCGACAATGAGCAGTTCTTC.

The chain employs TRBV6-5 and TRBJ2-1; a weak D match, TRBD2 (7 bases). CDR1 is MNHEY and CDR2 is SVGAGI in the germline V gene. The CDR3 has 16 residues. Trimming took off 7 bases at V and 0 bases at J, with 16 bases between the two ends. The CDR3 sequence: CASTPWGGLSYNEQFF. DNA of the CDR3: TGTGCCAGCACCCCCTGGGGGGGGCTCTCCTACAATGAGCAGTTCTTC.

This clonotype was counted ten times or more. The chain carries TRBV4-1 and TRBJ2-4; D gene ambiguous. Deletions cut 0 bases from V and 13 bases from J, with 10 bases between. The germline V gene has CDR1 MGHRA and CDR2 YSYEKL. CDR3 size: 12 residues. CDR3 in amino acids: CASSQDGDGQYF. CDR3 bases: TGCGCCAGCAGCCAAGATGGAGATGGGCAGTACTTC.

V gene TRBV6-5 combines with J gene TRBJ1-6; tentatively, D is TRBD1 (6 bases). Per the germline V gene, CDR1 is MNHEY and CDR2 is SVGAGI. V lost 3 bases and J 0 bases, leaving 15 bases between the germline ends. CDR3 length equals 18 residues. As DNA, the CDR3 is TGTGCCAGCAGTTATCTATGGGACACCAGCTCCTATAATTCACCCCTCCACTTT. This sequence encodes CASSYLWDTSSYNSPLHF.

On this clonotype: At one boundary the junction diverges from the germline segment, which might be a read error. This chain links TRBV28 with TRBJ1-2; TRBD1 matches 9 bases. The CDR3 length is 16 residues. Germline V lookup: CDR1 MDHEN, CDR2 SYDVKM. CDR3 sequence reads: CACSLYRGRAFYGYTF. CDR3 DNA sequence: TGTGCCTGCAGTTTGTACAGGGGGCGAGCCTTCTATGGCTACACCTTC.

The CDR3 protein is CAGGYNEQFF. As DNA, the CDR3 is TGTGCCGGCGGTTACAATGAGCAGTTCTTC. This chain connects TRBV4-2 to TRBJ2-1; D uncertain. Germline assignment: CDR1 LGHNA and CDR2 YNFKEQ. This CDR3 is 10 amino acids long. Trimming took off 11 bases at V and 4 bases at J, with 6 bases between the two ends.

This chain's CDR3 is CASSRGNSYRVGTYNEQFF. The CDR3 DNA sequence: TGTGCCAGCAGTCGGGGGAACTCCTACAGGGTGGGGACCTACAATGAGCAGTTCTTC. The V and J genes are TRBV27 and TRBJ2-1; D may correspond to TRBD1 or TRBD2 (6 bases each). There are 19 residues in the CDR3. V shed 5 bases and J shed 2 bases, with 25 bases lying between them. Germline assignment: CDR1 MNHEY and CDR2 SMNVEV (reference sequence).

The chain employs TRBV20-1 and TRBJ2-7, with 8 bases lining up with TRBD2. The CDR3 consists of 15 residues. In germline, CDR1 is DFQATT, CDR2 SNEGSKA (reference sequence). With V trimmed by 6 bases and J by 5 bases, 15 bases remained unmatched. Here the CDR3 reads CSASFERELMNEQYF. In nucleotides, the CDR3 is TGCAGTGCGTCTTTCGAGCGGGAGTTGATGAACGAGCAGTACTTC.

This clonotype came up a few times. The chain joins TRBV3-1 to TRBJ2-1; D uncertain. Per the germline V gene, CDR1 is LGHDT and CDR2 is YNNKEL (reference sequence). Trimming left V 0 bases short and J 6 bases short, with 9 bases between. CDR3 length equals 14 residues. In nucleotides, the CDR3 is TGTGCCAGCAGCCAAGAGGGGTTGGCCAATGAGCAGTTCTTC. It codes for CASSQEGLANEQFF.

This clonotype was observed a few times. The chain is built from TRBV27 and TRBJ2-7; 8 nucleotides agree with TRBD2. The V segment lost 0 bases and the J segment 4 bases; nucleotides outside the gene matches: 8. This CDR3 is built from 16 residues. CDR1 MNHEY and CDR2 SMNVEV come from the germline V gene (reference sequence). As DNA, the CDR3 is TGTGCCAGCAGTTTATCGGGTGTTAGCGGGGCATACGAGCAGTACTTC. Its protein is CASSLSGVSGAYEQYF.

V usage is TRBV20-1 and J usage is TRBJ2-1; the match to TRBD2 covers 12 bases. Germline V gene sequence: CDR1 DFQATT, CDR2 SNEGSKA (reference sequence). V was pared by 3 bases and J by 2 bases, with 5 bases of the junction left unmatched. The CDR3 loop spans 16 amino acids. Here the CDR3 reads CSASPTSGRPYNEQFF. In DNA, the CDR3 is TGCAGTGCTAGCCCGACTAGCGGGAGACCCTACAATGAGCAGTTCTTC.

This clonotype showed up just a few times. This chain joins TRBV6-6 and TRBJ1-1, with no clear D. With 3 bases removed from V and 7 bases from J, the gap between germline ends came to 9 bases. Germline V CDR1 and CDR2: MNHNY, SVGAGI (reference sequence). The CDR3 runs 12 residues. The CDR3 DNA is TGTGCCAGCAGTTATCGTACGGGTGAAGCTTTCTTT. This translates into CASSYRTGEAFF.

A note on this clonotype: One end of the junction varies from germline; a read error may be responsible. The chain carries TRBV28 and TRBJ2-5; 13 positions match TRBD2. Germline V gives CDR1 MDHEN, CDR2 SYDVKM. The CDR3 spans 17 residues. DNA of the CDR3: TGTGCCAGCAGTTCCCCCGGACTAGCGGGAGATAAAGAGGCCCAGTACTTC. As protein: CASSSPGLAGDKEAQYF.